A single sample is the source of the 14 T cell receptor beta chains below, sequenced in a study of blood T cell repertoires in COVID-19. Method: immunoSEQ multiplex PCR; TCRdb's copy keeps in-frame clones and lacks some. The table shows about 240,000 clones, with around four fifths occurring only once. The specimen was peripheral blood. These receptors all come from a woman aged 60-75 years with active or convalescent COVID-19.

This sequence joins TRBV28 and TRBJ1-5; TRBD1 is a possible D gene (6 bases). The V end was cut by 6 bases, the J end by 4 bases, with 16 bases between. Germline V lookup: CDR1 MDHEN, CDR2 SYDVKM. The CDR3 spans 15 residues. The CDR3 DNA sequence: TGTGCCAGCAGACCTTCAGGGGCGTCGAATCAGCCCCAGCATTTT. It translates to CASRPSGASNQPQHF.

The V and J genes are TRBV9 and TRBJ1-6; TRBD1 matches 7 bases. This CDR3 has 14 amino acids. Germline CDR1 reads SGDLS; CDR2 reads YYNGEE. V trimming: 2 bases; J trimming: 5 bases; junction bases outside the gene matches: 1. CDR3 in DNA: TGTGCCAGCAGCGTCGGGACAGATAATTCACCCCTCCACTTT. This encodes CASSVGTDNSPLHF. The whole variable domain, filled in from reference TRBV9 and TRBJ1-6, reads DSGVTQTPKHLITATGQRVTLRCSPRSGDLSVYWYQQSLDQGLQFLIQYYNGEERAKGNILERFSAQQFPDLHSELNLSSLELGDSALYFCASSVGTDNSPLHFGNGTRLTVT.

The chain employs TRBV6-5 and TRBJ2-1; D is possibly TRBD2 (5 bases). CDR1 and CDR2 (germline): MNHEY, SVGAGI. V was trimmed by 6 bases and J by 9 bases, leaving 15 bases between them. The CDR3 consists of 13 residues. The CDR3 loop is CASRLEALGEQFF. CDR3 nucleotide sequence: TGTGCCAGCAGATTGGAGGCTTTGGGTGAGCAGTTCTTC.

V gene TRBV2 combines with J gene TRBJ1-2; 7 bases fit TRBD1. The germline V gene has CDR1 SNHLY and CDR2 FYNNEI. This CDR3 region has 15 residues. The ends lost 6 bases at V and 6 bases at J; junction bases unmatched: 13. The CDR3 nucleotides are TGTGCCAGCAGAGAGTTAACCAACAGGGGACATGGCTACACCTTC. Its translation: CASRELTNRGHGYTF.

The rearrangement joins TRBV6-5 to TRBJ1-1; D ambiguous. Germline CDR1 MNHEY, CDR2 SVGAGI. V lost 6 bases and J 1 base, leaving 9 bases between the germline ends. The CDR3 is 13 residues long. As DNA, the CDR3 is TGTGCCAGCAGAGTACCGGGGAACACTGAAGCTTTCTTT. Residues: CASRVPGNTEAFF.

This sequence joins TRBV5-6 and TRBJ1-1; 8 bases fit TRBD1. Germline CDR1 is SGHDT and CDR2 is YYEEEE. V trimming: 2 bases; J trimming: 2 bases; junction bases outside the gene matches: 8. The CDR3 is 16 residues long. CDR3 loop: CASSFQGARANTEAFF. The CDR3 nucleotides are TGTGCCAGCAGCTTCCAGGGGGCGCGAGCCAACACTGAAGCTTTCTTT.

This clone was seen more than once but under ten times. The chain is built from TRBV6-5 and TRBJ1-2; 8 nucleotides agree with TRBD1. From germline, CDR1 is MNHEY and CDR2 SVGAGI. Trimming at V came to 8 bases and at J to 7 bases, leaving 12 bases not matched to a gene. The CDR3 sequence is 14 residues long. CDR3 coding DNA: TGTGCCAGCGAGGTACAGGGGGTTACGTTTGGCTACACCTTC. It encodes CASEVQGVTFGYTF.

This clone has only one observation. The genes are TRBV7-2 and TRBJ2-1, with a weak D call TRBD2 (6 bases). This CDR3 spans 14 amino acids. The ends were cut back, 5 bases at V and 3 bases at J, with 11 bases in the middle. Germline values: CDR1 SGHTA, CDR2 FQGNSA. CDR3 loop: CASSASTSYNEQFF. The CDR3 nucleotides are TGTGCCAGCAGCGCCTCGACTAGCTACAATGAGCAGTTCTTC.

The chain couples TRBV6-5 to TRBJ1-1, with D possibly TRBD1 on 6 matching bases. Between the trimmed V and J ends, which lost 4 bases and 6 bases, there was a span of 9 bases. The CDR3 length is 12 residues. In germline, CDR1 is MNHEY, CDR2 SVGAGI. CDR3 region: CASSSTGPEAFF. The CDR3 DNA follows: TGTGCCAGCAGTTCCACAGGGCCTGAAGCTTTCTTT.

The chain recombines TRBV12-5 with TRBJ1-2; 8 bases align to TRBD1. The CDR3 extends over 13 amino acids. Germline loops: CDR1 LGHNT, CDR2 FRNRAP. The V and J ends lost 9 bases and 2 bases, in that order; junction bases with no gene match: 5. The DNA for the CDR3 is TGTGCTAGCGCCGACAGGGGAAACTATGGCTACACCTTC. Translation gives CASADRGNYGYTF.

J is TRBJ1-1 and V is TRBV27; 7 positions match TRBD1. V was clipped by 1 base and J by 0 bases; unmatched bases: 2. In germline, CDR1 is MNHEY, CDR2 SMNVEV (reference sequence). CDR3 length equals 15 residues. The CDR3 is CASSLFGTVNTEAFF. CDR3 DNA sequence: TGTGCCAGCAGTTTATTTGGGACAGTGAACACTGAAGCTTTCTTT.

The rearrangement links TRBV6-5 to TRBJ2-7, with 7 nucleotides matching TRBD2. CDR1 and CDR2 (germline): MNHEY, SVGAGI. J lost 4 bases, V lost 8 bases, and 2 bases had no gene match. The CDR3 runs 11 residues. The CDR3 nucleotides are TGTGCCAGCGCCGGGGGGTACGAGCAGTACGTC. Its translation is CASAGGYEQYV.

This chain links TRBV5-4 with TRBJ2-3; 10 bases align to TRBD1. The length of the CDR3 is 16 residues. CDR1 and CDR2 from the germline V gene are SGHNT and YYREEE (reference sequence). J gave up 5 bases and V 4 bases, and 10 bases lay outside the gene matches. In DNA, the CDR3 is TGTGCCAGCAGCACCCGACAGGGGGCGGGGATAGATACGCAGTATTTT. It encodes CASSTRQGAGIDTQYF.

This chain uses TRBV10-3 with TRBJ2-1, with a tentative D call TRBD1 (5 bases). Looked up from germline, CDR1 is ENHRY and CDR2 is SYGVKD. The germline V and J ends were trimmed by 5 bases and 3 bases, with 11 bases remaining between them. The length of the CDR3 is 14 residues. Here the CDR3 reads CAISTTDSYNEQFF. The CDR3, as DNA: TGTGCCATCAGTACAACAGACAGCTACAATGAGCAGTTCTTC.